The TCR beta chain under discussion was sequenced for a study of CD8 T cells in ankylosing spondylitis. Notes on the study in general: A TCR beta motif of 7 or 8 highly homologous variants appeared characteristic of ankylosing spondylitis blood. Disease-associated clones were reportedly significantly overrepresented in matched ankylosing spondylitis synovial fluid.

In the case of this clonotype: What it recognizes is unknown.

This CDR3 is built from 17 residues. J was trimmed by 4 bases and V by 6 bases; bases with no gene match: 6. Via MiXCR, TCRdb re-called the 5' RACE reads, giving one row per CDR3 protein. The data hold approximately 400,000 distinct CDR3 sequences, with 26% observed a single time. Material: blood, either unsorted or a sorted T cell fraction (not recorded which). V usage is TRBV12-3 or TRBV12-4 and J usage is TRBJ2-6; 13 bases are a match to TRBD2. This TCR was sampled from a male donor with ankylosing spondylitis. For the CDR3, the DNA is TGTGCCAGCAGCGGACTAGCGGGAGATCCCGGGGCCAACGTCCTGACTTTC. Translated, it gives CASSGLAGDPGANVLTF.